This T cell receptor beta chain originates from a study of blood T cells in healthy people across ages. The CDR3 consists of 13 residues. Germline V gene lookup returns CDR1 SNHLY and CDR2 FYNNEI. Trimming shortened V by 5 bases and J by 5 bases, and 9 bases separated the two germline ends. Note on this clonotype: Its specificity is unknown.

Points from the study as a whole: More naive CD4+ cells and higher diversity marked long-lived donors relative to aged donors.

Then a second PCR, running about 6 to 12 cycles, was carried out with a sample-barcoded 5' primer and a J-beta primer mix. A template-switch adaptor containing 12 random nucleotides labeled each cDNA molecule. In TCRdb, the 5' RACE reads were re-called with MiXCR into one record per CDR3 protein. The data contain some 290,000 distinct CDR3 sequences, around 30% of them seen just once; the ten biggest clones take up approximately 29%. The gene calls are TRBV2 and TRBJ2-2; no clear D gene. The origin of this receptor is a woman in her 70s in good health. Sequencing used blood. CDR3 sequence reads: CASSREETGELFF. The CDR3 DNA sequence: TGTGCCAGCAGTAGGGAAGAAACCGGGGAGCTGTTTTTT.